The rows below give T cell receptor beta chains drawn from one sample of a study of cytomegalovirus exposure and HLA in healthy donors. Sequenced by immunoSEQ multiplex PCR; TCRdb stores in-frame clones only, minus some. In the table there are roughly 100,000 clones, approximately 64% of which are singletons. Sequencing was done on a sample of PBMCs. Every receptor here comes from a human donor in good health. The CDR3 runs from the conserved cysteine through the conserved F or W. D genes are given only for firm matches. Size is stated for part of the rows, as once, few or many counts, or as a class when the clone is expanded.

J | D | size | V | CDR3 | DNA
TRBJ2-7 | TRBD1 | - | TRBV4-1 | CASSQAGQGFDEQYF | TGCGCCAGCAGCCAAGCGGGACAGGGTTTCGACGAGCAGTACTTC
TRBJ2-5 | - | - | TRBV4-1 | CASSQGGQETQYF | TGCGCCAGCAGCCAGGGAGGTCAAGAGACCCAGTACTTC
TRBJ2-1 | - | - | TRBV7-9 | CASSFGRGDEQFF | TGTGCCAGCAGCTTCGGAAGAGGCGATGAGCAGTTCTTC
TRBJ1-1 | TRBD1 | - | TRBV5-1 | CASSTTGWTEAFF | TGCGCCAGCAGTACGACAGGGTGGACTGAAGCTTTCTTT
TRBJ2-7 | - | few | TRBV27 | CASSATGVIAYEQYF | TGTGCCAGCAGTGCCACAGGAGTAATTGCCTACGAGCAGTACTTC
TRBJ1-2 | TRBD1 | few | TRBV30 | CAWSVRPGQGALRRGYTF | TGTGCCTGGAGTGTACGACCGGGACAGGGGGCGCTCCGACGGGGCTACACCTTC
TRBJ2-7 | TRBD2 | - | TRBV28 | CASSSRTSGSSPEQYF | TGTGCCAGCAGTTCTCGGACTAGCGGGAGTTCGCCCGAGCAGTACTTC
TRBJ2-1 | - | - | TRBV7-2 | CASSLTHDRRYNEQFF | TGTGCCAGCAGCTTAACCCACGACAGACGCTACAATGAGCAGTTCTTC
TRBJ2-7 | TRBD1 | few | TRBV2 | CASTGRDRGYEQYF | TGTGCCAGCACCGGCCGGGACAGGGGGTACGAGCAGTACTTC
TRBJ1-6 | - | once | TRBV6-6 | CASSYSTGIDSPLHF | TGTGCCAGCAGTTACTCTACGGGGATAGATTCACCCCTCCACTTT
TRBJ2-3 | - | - | TRBV7-2 | CASSLTSADTQYF | TGTGCCAGCAGCTTAACTAGTGCGGATACGCAGTATTTT
TRBJ2-1 | - | once | TRBV10-1 | CASSESGSGDEQFF | TGCGCCAGCAGTGAGTCGGGATCAGGGGATGAGCAGTTCTTC
TRBJ1-2 | TRBD1 | few | TRBV27 | CASSQTGGSYGYTF | TGTGCCAGCAGTCAAACAGGGGGCTCTTATGGCTACACCTTC
TRBJ2-2 | - | - | TRBV4-1 | CASSQVNYGTGELFF | TGCGCCAGCAGCCAAGTTAATTACGGGACCGGGGAGCTGTTTTTT
TRBJ1-2 | - | few | TRBV19 | CASSSTGRRDYGYTF | TGTGCCAGTAGTTCCACAGGGAGAAGGGACTATGGCTACACCTTC
TRBJ1-5 | - | - | TRBV28 | CASSLSGLSNQPQHF | TGTGCCAGCAGTTTATCAGGGTTAAGCAATCAGCCCCAGCATTTT
TRBJ2-1 | TRBD1 | - | TRBV27 | CASSNRGPDNEQFF | TGTGCCAGCAGTAACAGGGGGCCGGACAATGAGCAGTTCTTC
TRBJ2-1 | TRBD2 | once | TRBV5-1 | CASSFSGNPNEQFF | TGCGCCAGCAGCTTTAGCGGGAATCCCAATGAGCAGTTCTTC
TRBJ2-2 | TRBD2 | - | TRBV19 | CASSIRGDPPGELFF | TGTGCCAGTAGTATTCGGGGGGACCCACCCGGGGAGCTGTTTTTT
TRBJ2-1 | TRBD2 | - | TRBV5-6 | CASSLVGLAGYNEQFF | TGTGCCAGCAGCTTGGTTGGACTAGCGGGATACAATGAGCAGTTCTTC
TRBJ2-7 | - | - | TRBV27 | CASSFSQIRGEQYF | TGTGCCAGCAGTTTCTCCCAAATTAGGGGCGAGCAGTACTTC
TRBJ1-2 | - | few | TRBV6-6 | CASSPDKVYGYTF | TGTGCCAGCAGTCCGGACAAAGTATATGGCTACACCTTC
TRBJ1-1 | TRBD1 | - | TRBV7-9 | CASSARGQLIEAFF | TGTGCCAGCAGCGCGAGGGGACAGCTAATTGAAGCTTTCTTT
TRBJ2-1 | - | - | TRBV4-1 | CASSQIESSYNEQFF | TGCGCCAGCAGCCAAATCGAGAGCTCCTACAATGAGCAGTTCTTC
TRBJ2-4 | - | - | TRBV11-2 | CASSLVSGSDIQYF | TGTGCCAGCAGCTTAGTTTCAGGGTCGGACATTCAGTACTTC
TRBJ1-1 | TRBD1 | few | TRBV30 | CACTRDSRNTEAFF | TGTGCCTGCACCCGGGACAGTAGGAACACTGAAGCTTTCTTT
TRBJ2-1 | TRBD2 | once | TRBV7-3 | CASSLVAGGMGEQFF | TGTGCCAGCAGCTTAGTAGCGGGAGGGATGGGTGAGCAGTTCTTC
TRBJ2-7 | TRBD2 | - | TRBV5-1 | CASSLGRRTSGTNYEQYF | TGCGCCAGCAGCTTGGGTCGGAGGACTAGCGGGACCAACTACGAGCAGTACTTC
TRBJ2-1 | TRBD2 | - | TRBV15 | CATSRMGLAGYNEQFF | TGTGCCACCAGCAGAATGGGACTAGCGGGTTACAATGAGCAGTTCTTC
TRBJ1-3 | TRBD1 | - | TRBV6-5 | CASSRDRGSGNTIYF | TGTGCCAGCAGCCGGGACAGGGGTTCTGGAAACACCATATATTTT
TRBJ2-5 | - | - | TRBV27 | CASSLRDSWETQYF | TGTGCCAGCAGTCTCCGAGATAGTTGGGAGACCCAGTACTTC
TRBJ2-1 | TRBD2 | - | TRBV11-2 | CASSLVAGAYNEQFF | TGTGCCAGCAGCTTAGTAGCGGGAGCCTACAATGAGCAGTTCTTC
TRBJ1-4 | - | few | TRBV7-9 | CASSLILGAVEKLFF | TGTGCCAGCAGCTTAATCCTTGGAGCGGTTGAAAAACTGTTTTTT
TRBJ1-2 | - | - | TRBV19 | CASSASSYEGEDRGYTF | TGTGCCAGTAGCGCTAGTTCTTATGAGGGTGAGGATCGAGGCTACACCTTC
TRBJ2-5 | - | - | TRBV11-3 | CASSLSSDDHQETQYF | TGTGCCAGCAGCTTAAGCTCCGATGATCATCAAGAGACCCAGTACTTC
TRBJ1-6 | - | - | TRBV4-1 | CASSQDQGNNSPLHF | TGCGCCAGCAGCCAAGATCAGGGAAATAATTCACCCCTCCACTTT
TRBJ2-7 | - | - | TRBV11-2 | CASSPVHRVQGSPYEQYF | TGTGCCAGCAGCCCCGTCCATAGGGTTCAGGGGAGCCCCTACGAGCAGTACTTC
TRBJ1-1 | - | - | TRBV9 | CASSVPSGVEAFF | TGTGCCAGCAGCGTACCATCAGGGGTTGAAGCTTTCTTT
TRBJ2-7 | - | - | TRBV6-6 | CASSYYLGLQYEQYF | TGTGCCAGCAGTTATTATCTGGGACTCCAATACGAGCAGTACTTC
TRBJ2-4 | TRBD1 | - | TRBV2 | CASSEKPGGLGLLAKNIQYF | TGTGCCAGCAGCGAGAAACCAGGGGGCCTCGGATTATTAGCCAAAAACATTCAGTACTTC
TRBJ2-7 | TRBD1 | - | TRBV11-1 | CASSATGGSSYEQYF | TGTGCCAGCAGCGCGACAGGGGGCAGCTCCTACGAGCAGTACTTC
TRBJ2-7 | TRBD1 | - | TRBV19 | CASSLGTGSSYEQYF | TGTGCCAGTAGTCTCGGGACAGGGAGCTCCTACGAGCAGTACTTC
TRBJ2-7 | - | - | TRBV5-6 | CASSLVTPNGEQYF | TGTGCCAGCAGCTTGGTAACGCCCAACGGCGAGCAGTACTTC
TRBJ2-5 | - | - | TRBV27 | CASSLLTGTKETQYF | TGTGCCAGCAGTTTATTGACGGGAACAAAAGAGACCCAGTACTTC
TRBJ2-7 | TRBD2 | - | TRBV27 | CASRGGSGEQYF | TGTGCCAGCAGGGGCGGGAGTGGAGAGCAGTACTTC
TRBJ2-1 | - | - | TRBV27 | CASSLYDRYNEQFF | TGTGCCAGCAGTTTATACGACAGATACAATGAGCAGTTCTTC
TRBJ2-1 | TRBD2 | - | TRBV7-9 | CASSHSGRASHNYNEQFF | TGTGCCAGCAGCCATAGCGGGAGGGCCTCACACAACTACAATGAGCAGTTCTTC
TRBJ1-2 | - | - | TRBV9 | CASSLGGWDGRGEGYTF | TGTGCCAGCAGCTTGGGGGGGTGGGACGGACGCGGGGAAGGCTACACCTTC
TRBJ1-5 | TRBD1 | - | TRBV7-8 | CASSLPGQGHQPQHF | TGTGCCAGCAGCTTGCCGGGACAGGGCCATCAGCCCCAGCATTTT
TRBJ1-1 | TRBD1 | - | TRBV19 | CATYPDRGPRGAFF | TGTGCCACCTACCCGGACAGGGGACCTCGGGGGGCTTTCTTT
TRBJ1-4 | - | - | TRBV28 | CASSLTQANEKLFF | TGTGCCAGCAGCTTGACACAGGCTAATGAAAAACTGTTTTTT
TRBJ2-3 | TRBD2 | - | TRBV7-8 | CASSLRWDPTSGLSDTQYF | TGTGCCAGCAGTTTACGGTGGGACCCGACTAGCGGGTTATCAGATACGCAGTATTTT
TRBJ2-5 | TRBD2 | few | TRBV19 | CASSPRGLAGSETQYF | TGTGCCAGTAGTCCCCGGGGACTAGCGGGAAGTGAGACCCAGTACTTC
TRBJ1-1 | - | few | TRBV5-1 | CASSLVQGSSNTEAFF | TGCGCCAGCAGCTTGGTACAGGGTTCGTCGAACACTGAAGCTTTCTTT
TRBJ2-7 | - | - | TRBV6-5 | CASSYSRGRYEQYF | TGCGCCAGCAGTTATTCCAGGGGGAGGTACGAGCAGTACTTC
TRBJ2-1 | - | - | TRBV4-1 | CASSQEGGAGYNEQFF | TGCGCCAGCAGCCAAGAGGGTGGCGCGGGTTACAATGAGCAGTTCTTC